This T cell receptor beta chain emerged from a study of cytomegalovirus exposure and HLA in healthy donors. Findings of the study overall: TCR beta chain V- and J-gene trimming was linked, in a later analysis, to a missense variant in DCLRE1C. Several of the most significant clusters were apparently associated with common viral pathogens in a later analysis.

PCR used 60 Vbeta primers and 13 Jbeta primers. Repertoires were generated with immunoSEQ multiplex PCR, while TCRdb's copy carries only in-frame clones and drops some. The table has under 250,000 clones, 60% to 80% seen once. Comment on this clone: The antigen is not known.

The CDR3 has 17 amino acids. CDR1 and CDR2 from the germline V gene are MNHEY and SMNVEV (reference sequence). The V and J ends lost 2 bases and 0 bases respectively, with 16 bases between them. Material: PBMCs. This chain connects TRBV27 to TRBJ2-5; D unclear. The TCR comes from a male donor in good health and CMV-seronegative. The CDR3 DNA sequence: TGTGCCAGCAGTTTACGTGGGTTATTGACAAACCAAGAGACCCAGTACTTC. It is translated as CASSLRGLLTNQETQYF.